Presented here are 3 T cell receptor beta chains from one specimen sequenced in a study of blood T cell repertoires in COVID-19. The table came from immunoSEQ multiplex PCR; TCRdb's copy has only in-frame clones and leaves some out. The sample holds some 490,000 clones, about 85% seen once. Material for sequencing was PBMCs or T cells enriched from blood (not recorded which). The receptors stem from a woman in her sixties who had recovered from COVID-19.

The chain has TRBV7-9 and TRBJ1-2; D possibly corresponds to TRBD1 (6 bases). The germline CDR1 and CDR2 sequences are SEHNR and FQNEAQ (reference sequence). V was pared by 3 bases and J by 7 bases, with 15 bases between. The CDR3 runs 14 residues. The CDR3 DNA sequence: TGTGCCAGCAGCTTCACTACAGCCAGGGGTGGCTACACCTTC. Translated: CASSFTTARGGYTF.

This chain connects TRBV10-1 to TRBJ2-7; 12 nucleotides align to TRBD1. This CDR3 is 13 amino acids long. CDR1 is WNHNN, CDR2 SYGVQD, per germline (reference sequence). V lost 7 bases and J lost 5; bases outside the gene matches: 3. The CDR3 region has the DNA TGCGCCAGCAAGGGGACAGGGGGCAACGAGCAGTACTTC. Translation gives CASKGTGGNEQYF.

This clone was detected many times. The chain joins TRBV5-1 to TRBJ1-1, with D uncertain. The ends were cut back, 2 bases at V and 5 bases at J, with 13 bases in the middle. CDR1 SGHRS and CDR2 YFSETQ come from the germline V gene. The CDR3 spans 14 residues. The CDR3 spells CASSLEGGWTEAFF. The CDR3 DNA sequence: TGCGCCAGCAGCTTAGAGGGAGGGTGGACTGAAGCTTTCTTT.